This T cell receptor (beta chain) was found in a study of T cell repertoires in cytomegalovirus infection. Study overall: Both a matching HLA type and CMV infection were indicated by public TCR beta signatures. Study conclusions and caveats: Within the response measured ex vivo, HLA-C-restricted CMV-specific TCR beta clonotypes were dominant. Cumulative public TCR beta family frequency identified CMV carriers with the relevant HLA.

Via MiXCR, TCRdb re-called the reads, giving one row per CDR3 protein. The table includes around 260,000 distinct CDR3 sequences, about 25% detected once. This clonotype was found a few times. Its target is not known. The V end was cut by 4 bases, the J end by 3 bases, with 20 bases between. Germline loops: CDR1 SGDLS, CDR2 YYNGEE. The CDR3 covers 17 residues. The origin of this receptor is a human donor in good health (CMV status not recorded). Some clones in this sample may be carry-over from other donors' samples. Input material: PBMCs. The V call is TRBV9, the J call TRBJ1-5, with D uncertain. The DNA for the CDR3 is TGTGCCAGCAGCCCGGACGGGAGGGCTGGAGACAATCAGCCCCAGCATTTT. It is translated as CASSPDGRAGDNQPQHF. The entire variable domain, with the rest obtained from reference TRBV9 and TRBJ1-5, is as follows: DSGVTQTPKHLITATGQRVTLRCSPRSGDLSVYWYQQSLDQGLQFLIQYYNGEERAKGNILERFSAQQFPDLHSELNLSSLELGDSALYFCASSPDGRAGDNQPQHFGDGTRLSIL.